Listed here is a single TCR beta chain. Its antigen is not known. The sample originates from a study of T cell responses to AZD1222 COVID-19 vaccine. Study details: Timing groups of about 4 and about 12 weeks for second doses were pooled. Study-wide findings and caveats: Targeting of unmutated variant regions was reportedly seen in nearly half of spike-specific TCRs. Two AZD1222 doses significantly raised spike-specific TCR breadth and depth over controls. Repertoires in all cases were sampled only once the peak T cell response had passed.

The data were produced by immunoSEQ multiplex PCR, yet TCRdb's version contains in-frame clones alone and is incomplete. This sample has 95,000 to 100,000 clones, with 75% to 95% found just once. Trimming shortened V by 0 bases and J by 7 bases, and 13 bases separated the two germline ends. Germline loops: CDR1 SGHKS, CDR2 YYEKEE (reference sequence). The CDR3 loop spans 15 amino acids. The sequence came from an adult in good health. Specimen: peripheral blood, collected on day 0 of AZD1222 vaccination. This chain links TRBV5-5 with TRBJ2-2, with D perhaps being TRBD1 or TRBD2 (5 bases each). The DNA of the CDR3 is TGTGCCAGCAGCTTGGCCGTCGGGGCGGTCGGGGAGCTGTTTTTT. Translated, it gives CASSLAVGAVGELFF.